Presented here are 13 T cell receptor beta chains from one specimen sequenced in a study of T cells in Graves' hyperthyroidism and ophthalmopathy. Amplification yielded TCR beta CDR3 regions, with RNA transcripts as the source. Researchers ran a first-round RT-PCR on the TCR CDR3 using the HTBI primer set. TCRdb itself ran the multiplex PCR reads through MiXCR, one entry per CDR3 protein. Of approximately 720,000 distinct CDR3 sequences in the sample, roughly a sixth were seen once. Sequencing was done on a sample of blood. The source of these receptors is a woman in her forties or fifties with Graves' hyperthyroidism that later progressed to Graves' ophthalmopathy.

This sequence joins TRBV4-1 and TRBJ2-1, with 14 bases matching TRBD2. The CDR3 runs 16 residues. Germline CDR1 and CDR2: MGHRA and YSYEKL. V was clipped by 2 bases and J by 10 bases; unmatched bases: 7. CDR3 sequence reads: CASSQPTSGGAKEQFF. DNA of the CDR3: TGCGCCAGCAGCCAACCGACTAGCGGGGGGGCGAAGGAGCAGTTCTTC.

Concerning this clonotype: A much bigger clone sits one base away, suggesting this may be a read error. The rearrangement uses TRBV6-1 and TRBJ1-1; D ambiguous. CDR1 and CDR2 from the germline V gene are MNHNS and SASEGT. The CDR3 consists of 13 residues. V was clipped by 5 bases and J by 6 bases, with 13 bases between them. The CDR3 loop is CASSRPMGAEAFF. CDR3 in DNA: TGTGCCAGCAGTCGACCGATGGGAGCTGAAGCTTTCTTT.

The table lists this clonotype with a few counts. This chain joins TRBV27 and TRBJ1-5; 11 nucleotides match TRBD1. V dropped 0 bases and J dropped 6; count of bases not matched to a gene: 4. There are 16 residues in the CDR3. Per the germline V gene, CDR1 is MNHEY and CDR2 is SMNVEV (reference sequence). The chain's CDR3 is CASSLSDRGPGQPQHF. CDR3 DNA: TGTGCCAGCAGTTTATCGGACAGGGGGCCTGGTCAGCCCCAGCATTTT.

This clonotype was picked up a small number of times. This rearrangement joins TRBV9 to TRBJ2-1, with 10 bases lining up with TRBD1. Germline trimming cut 2 bases from V and 9 bases from J; bases unmatched to any gene: 8. CDR3 size: 15 residues. Germline loops: CDR1 SGDLS, CDR2 YYNGEE. The CDR3 DNA sequence: TGTGCCAGCAGCGTTGGGACAGGGGTTTTGGGTGAGCAGTTCTTC. It translates to CASSVGTGVLGEQFF.

The V gene is TRBV7-9, the J gene TRBJ2-1, with 8 bases matching TRBD2. Looked up from germline, CDR1 is SEHNR and CDR2 is FQNEAQ (reference sequence). This CDR3 spans 15 amino acids. Trimming removed 5 bases from V and 6 bases from J; junction bases left unmatched: 9. CDR3 loop: CASSPRGGEGNEQFF. DNA of the CDR3: TGTGCCAGCAGCCCCCGGGGGGGCGAGGGCAATGAGCAGTTCTTC.

Concerning this clonotype: It may be a read error: a sequence one base away is much more abundant. V is TRBV11-2 and J is TRBJ2-6, with 8 bases lining up with TRBD2. V lost 8 bases, J lost 2 bases, and 5 bases stayed unmatched. From germline, CDR1 is SGHAT and CDR2 FQNNGV. The CDR3 runs 15 residues. CDR3 sequence (DNA): TGTGCCAGCGGCGGGGGGTCCGCTGGGGCCAACGTCCTGACTTTC. Its translation is CASGGGSAGANVLTF.

The chain links TRBV20-1 to TRBJ1-2; possibly TRBD1 for D (5 bases). This CDR3 has 12 residues. Trimming removed 4 bases from V and 8 bases from J, with 14 bases in between. Germline V gene sequence: CDR1 DFQATT, CDR2 SNEGSKA (reference sequence). The CDR3 DNA follows: TGCAGTGCTATGTTCCCCTGGGGGGGCTACACCTTC. Its translation is CSAMFPWGGYTF.

The J gene is TRBJ2-7, the V gene TRBV15; the D gene is possibly TRBD2 (6 bases). The CDR3 contains 15 residues. Trimming left V 1 base short and J 3 bases short, with 13 bases between. CDR1 is LNHNV, CDR2 YYDKDF, per germline (reference sequence). The CDR3 coding sequence is TGTGCCACCAGCAGAGCCGAACCGGGGGACTACGAGCAGTACTTC. Its protein product is CATSRAEPGDYEQYF.

V gene TRBV12-3 or TRBV12-4 combines with J gene TRBJ1-1, with a weak D call TRBD1 (6 bases). V dropped 5 bases and J dropped 11 bases, with 18 bases sitting between them. The CDR3 consists of 13 residues. As DNA, the CDR3 is TGTGCCAGCAGTCCGCGGGGGGCCGGTGAGGCTTTCTTT. Residues: CASSPRGAGEAFF.

This clonotype was detected only a few times. The V and J genes are TRBV27 and TRBJ2-7; the match to TRBD2 covers 13 bases. Germline CDR1 MNHEY, CDR2 SMNVEV (reference sequence). CDR3 length equals 15 residues. Trimming at V came to 6 bases and at J to 6 bases, leaving 8 bases not matched to a gene. The DNA for the CDR3 is TGTGCCAGCAGAGTCGGACTAGCGGGAGACTCCGAGCAGTACTTC. This codes for CASRVGLAGDSEQYF.

V is TRBV20-1 and J is TRBJ1-4; D is undetermined. Germline V gene data show CDR1 as DFQATT and CDR2 as SNEGSKA (reference sequence). Trimming removed 8 bases at V and 7 bases at J, with 14 bases between. The CDR3 is 12 amino acids. The CDR3 is CSCSGGGEKLFF. In DNA form, the CDR3 reads TGCAGTTGCTCGGGAGGCGGTGAAAAACTGTTTTTT.

Only a few counts were recorded for this clonotype. The chain uses TRBV6-1 and TRBJ1-6; 7 bases agree with TRBD1. CDR3 size: 13 residues. V shed 7 bases and J 4 bases; nucleotides not matched to a gene: 1. The V gene's germline CDR1 is MNHNS and CDR2 SASEGT. The CDR3 coding sequence is TGTGCCAGCAAGACAGGGTATAATTCACCCCTCCACTTT. It specifies CASKTGYNSPLHF.

This clonotype was seen a few times. The chain recombines TRBV29-1 with TRBJ2-7, with D perhaps TRBD1 (7 bases). The V and J ends lost 3 bases and 5 bases respectively, with 17 bases between them. Germline V gene sequence: CDR1 SQVTM, CDR2 ANQGSEA. The CDR3 length is 14 residues. The CDR3 DNA is TGCAGCGTTGATGCCAGGGGGGTAGGAGACGAGCAGTACTTC. Protein sequence: CSVDARGVGDEQYF.